The 32 T cell receptor beta chains presented below share a single source sample, sequenced in a study of tumor-infiltrating lymphocytes in oesophageal squamous cell carcinoma (dated by TCRdb to between 2015 and 2016). Library method: PCR. These reads were obtained on an Illumina HiSeq 2000. Through fastp at Q25 and MiXCR, TCRdb rebuilt clones from the public reads, retaining in-frame beta chains. Rows with one shared CDR3 protein collapse into an entry with the most common genes and DNA. This sample lists approximately 13,000 distinct CDR3 sequences; approximately 50% were detected once. The leading ten clones occupy over 30% of the sample. Sequencing was performed on esophageal tumor tissue. The receptor source for this set is a male donor with esophageal squamous cell carcinoma.

As to this clonotype: Its ends do not fully match the called genes, so a read error is possible. The chain couples TRBV7-6 to TRBJ2-5; 9 bases align to TRBD2. The tail of the sequence fits TRBJ2-1 better, so the J call may be wrong. Germline CDR1 SGHVS, CDR2 FNYEAQ. The CDR3 loop spans 15 amino acids. The CDR3 sequence: CASSLDASGANEQFF. DNA of the CDR3: TGTGCTAGCAGCTTGGACGCTAGCGGGGCGAATGAGCAGTTCTTC.

V is TRBV24-1 and J is TRBJ2-1, with D perhaps matching TRBD1 (6 bases). V lost 6 bases and J 1 base, leaving 12 bases between the germline ends. Germline CDR1 KGHDR, CDR2 SFDVKD. The CDR3 is 15 amino acids. In nucleotides, the CDR3 is TGTGCCACCAGTACGGGAACAGGGTCCTACAATGAGCAGTTCTTC. It specifies CATSTGTGSYNEQFF.

This clonotype was counted many times. The chain recombines TRBV11-2 with TRBJ1-2, with D maybe TRBD1 (6 bases). V gave up 5 bases and J gave up 7 bases, with 17 bases separating them. Per germline, CDR1 SGHAT and CDR2 FQNNGV. This CDR3 is built from 14 residues. The CDR3 DNA reads as TGTGCCAGCAGCGAAAGTACGGGGGCCGGTGGCTACACCTTC. It is translated as CASSESTGAGGYTF.

The chain links TRBV7-2 to TRBJ2-3, with D possibly being TRBD2 (5 bases). The CDR3 is 14 amino acids. V shed 5 bases and J shed 6 bases, with 15 bases lying between them. Germline values: CDR1 SGHTA, CDR2 FQGNSA. In DNA form, the CDR3 reads TGTGCCAGCAGCCCCCGGACTGTGGCCGATACGCAGTATTTT. Translation gives CASSPRTVADTQYF.

This clonotype occurred a few times. The genes are TRBV7-8 and TRBJ1-2; no clear D. CDR1 is SGHVS, CDR2 FQNEAQ, per germline. V lost 5 bases and J 8 bases, leaving 21 bases between the germline ends. This CDR3 has 15 amino acids. CDR3 region: CASSDEGRFVRGYTF. DNA for the CDR3: TGTGCCAGCAGCGACGAAGGACGGTTTGTAAGAGGCTACACCTTC. The entire variable domain, with the rest obtained from reference TRBV7-8 and TRBJ1-2, is as follows: GAGVSQSPRYKVAKRGQDVALRCDPISGHVSLFWYQQALGQGPEFLTYFQNEAQLDKSGLPSDRFFAERPEGSVSTLKIQRTQQEDSAVYLCASSDEGRFVRGYTFGSGTRLTVV.

This clonotype is medium-sized. This chain links TRBV6-1 with TRBJ2-7; D may be TRBD2 (6 bases). V was cut by 1 base and J by 5 bases, with 12 bases left in between. Germline V CDR1 and CDR2: MNHNS, SASEGT. The CDR3 runs 14 residues. The CDR3 DNA reads TGTGCCAGCAGTGAAGTGCGGACTATGAACGAGCAGTACTTC. Translated, it gives CASSEVRTMNEQYF.

A single count supports this clonotype. The chain uses TRBV6-1 and TRBJ2-4; TRBD2 agrees at 11 bases. Gene TRBJ2-7 matches the end of the DNA better, so the J call may be wrong. Germline loops: CDR1 MNHNS, CDR2 SASEGT. The CDR3 contains 15 residues. CDR3 in DNA: TGTGCCAGCAGTGTACTAGCGGGAGATGATGACGAGCAGTACTTC. Amino acid sequence: CASSVLAGDDDEQYF.

This clonotype was detected only a few times. A junction boundary mismatches the germline segment, possibly from a read error. The chain carries TRBV7-7 and TRBJ2-1; D remains ambiguous. The CDR3 runs to 14 residues. In germline, CDR1 is SSHAT, CDR2 FNYEAQ (reference sequence). CDR3 protein: CASSLSGYSNEQFF. CDR3 sequence (DNA): TGTGCTAGCAGCTTATCTGGATACTCCAATGAGCAGTTCTTC.

This chain connects TRBV5-1 to TRBJ2-5; perhaps TRBD1 as D (5 bases). The V gene lost 4 bases and the J gene lost 1 base, with 8 bases spanning the gap. Germline lookup yields CDR1 SGHRS and CDR2 YFSETQ. The CDR3 is made up of 13 amino acids. The CDR3 DNA is TGCGCCAGCAGCCGACAGAGCCAAGAGACCCAGTACTTC. It specifies CASSRQSQETQYF. Using reference TRBV5-1 and TRBJ2-5 for the parts outside the CDR3, the full variable domain is KAGVTQTPRYLIKTRGQQVTLSCSPISGHRSVSWYQQTPGQGLQFLFEYFSETQRNKGNFPGRFSGRQFSNSRSEMNVSTLELGDSALYLCASSRQSQETQYFGPGTRLLVL.

The genes are TRBV5-6 and TRBJ2-5; unclear D gene. V was shortened by 1 base and J by 2 bases, with 6 bases between the two germline ends. The V gene's germline CDR1 is SGHDT and CDR2 YYEEEE. The CDR3 contains 13 residues. Here the CDR3 reads CASSLSQQETQYF. The CDR3, as DNA: TGTGCCAGCAGCTTGAGTCAGCAAGAGACCCAGTACTTC.

The V gene is TRBV7-2, the J gene TRBJ2-5; D gene ambiguous. V lost 1 base and J lost 5, with 14 bases in between. This CDR3 spans 15 amino acids. The germline V gene encodes CDR1 SGHTA and CDR2 FQGNSA. This CDR3 reads CASSLDYTYSETQYF. The CDR3 DNA is TGTGCCAGCAGCTTAGACTATACGTATTCCGAGACCCAGTACTTC.

This clonotype occurred many times. The V and J genes are TRBV5-4 and TRBJ2-7, with D possibly matching TRBD1 (5 bases). Between the trimmed V and J ends, which lost 0 bases and 6 bases, there was a span of 10 bases. The CDR3 length is 13 residues. Per germline, CDR1 SGHNT and CDR2 YYREEE (reference sequence). The CDR3 DNA reads as TGTGCCAGCAGCTTGGAGGCCCAGGGCGAGCAGTACTTC. It is translated as CASSLEAQGEQYF.

V usage is TRBV6-1 and J usage is TRBJ2-6; D is possibly TRBD1 (5 bases). Between the trimmed V and J ends, which lost 8 bases and 0 bases, there was a span of 11 bases. The CDR3 totals 15 residues. CDR1 and CDR2 (germline): MNHNS, SASEGT. The CDR3 spells CASFPGHSGANVLTF. The CDR3 DNA reads TGTGCCAGCTTTCCCGGACACTCTGGGGCCAACGTCCTGACTTTC.

The rearrangement joins TRBV7-9 to TRBJ2-3; 9 nucleotides line up with TRBD2. There are 16 residues in the CDR3. Losses at the gene ends were 2 bases for V and 1 base for J; bases not matched to a gene: 4. Germline-derived CDR1 and CDR2 are SEHNR and FQNEAQ (reference sequence). The CDR3 here is CASSLLAGGGTDTQYF. CDR3 sequence (DNA): TGTGCCAGCAGCTTATTGGCGGGAGGGGGCACAGATACGCAGTATTTT.

The chain is built from TRBV12-3 or TRBV12-4 and TRBJ2-3; maybe TRBD2 (6 bases). TRBJ2-1 matches the DNA end more closely, so the J call is doubtful. The CDR3 contains 14 residues. This CDR3 is CASSSPEGRNEQFF. In DNA, the CDR3 is TGTGCCAGCAGTTCCCCGGAGGGCCGCAATGAGCAGTTCTTC.

This sequence joins TRBV7-6 and TRBJ2-3; the match to TRBD1 covers 9 bases. V shed 8 bases, J shed 2 bases, and the junction held 5 bases outside the gene matches. Germline values: CDR1 SGHVS, CDR2 FNYEAQ. The CDR3 length is 14 residues. Here the CDR3 DNA reads TGTGCCAGCTCACAGGGGGCCACCACAGATACGCAGTATTTT. Its protein is CASSQGATTDTQYF.

This clonotype was detected only a few times. The chain carries TRBV7-2 and TRBJ2-5, with a tentative D call TRBD1 (6 bases). This CDR3 spans 14 amino acids. V was cut by 5 bases and J by 1 base, with 11 bases left in between. Germline V CDR1 and CDR2: SGHTA, FQGNSA. The CDR3: CASSPGQFQETQYF. The CDR3 nucleotides read TGTGCCAGCAGCCCCGGACAGTTCCAAGAGACCCAGTACTTC.

This clonotype was observed many times. V usage is TRBV28 and J usage is TRBJ2-1; 8 bases line up with TRBD2. CDR1 MDHEN and CDR2 SYDVKM come from the germline V gene. The CDR3 is 19 amino acids. The junction had 16 bases not matched to a gene; V was cut back by 3 bases and J by 3 bases. The CDR3 bases are TGTGCCAGCAGTTTCCCCCGGGCTCTTTCAAGCGGGGGCTACAATGAGCAGTTCTTC. Its protein product is CASSFPRALSSGGYNEQFF.

This clonotype has more than one count but fewer than ten. The V call is TRBV3-1, the J call TRBJ2-1; unclear D gene. Germline CDR1 and CDR2: LGHDT and YNNKEL (reference sequence). The CDR3 length is 14 residues. V lost 4 bases and J lost 5, with 12 bases in between. Here the CDR3 DNA reads TGTGCCAGCAGCCCCCTCGAAGGGAACAATGAGCAGTTCTTC. Translated: CASSPLEGNNEQFF.

CDR3 bases: TGTGCCAGCAGCTTAGGGTGGCGGGAGGGCAATGAGCAGTTCTTC. It encodes CASSLGWREGNEQFF. This rearrangement joins TRBV7-4 to TRBJ2-1; 9 nucleotides align to TRBD2. Germline lookup yields CDR1 SGHVT and CDR2 SQSDAQ. V was clipped by 1 base and J by 6 bases; unmatched bases: 4. This CDR3 region has 15 residues.

The genes are TRBV6-6 and TRBJ2-5; D might be TRBD1 (5 bases). The DNA end is a closer match to TRBJ2-4, so the J assignment may be wrong. The CDR3 is 14 amino acids. Germline V gene sequence: CDR1 MNHNY, CDR2 SVGAGI (reference sequence). The CDR3 spells CASLPGQSTNIQYF. CDR3 coding DNA: TGTGCCAGCCTCCCCGGACAATCGACGAACATTCAGTACTTC.

This clonotype was seen only a few times. V is TRBV24-1 and J is TRBJ2-1, with TRBD2 as a possible D gene (5 bases). The germline gives CDR1 KGHDR, CDR2 SFDVKD. This CDR3 is 13 amino acids long. Trimming pared 4 bases from V and 7 bases from J, leaving 10 bases between. The CDR3 DNA sequence: TGTGCCACCAGTGACCCCGGACTGAATGAGCAGTTCTTC. Protein sequence: CATSDPGLNEQFF.

The V gene is TRBV18, the J gene TRBJ2-3; D not certain. V was cut by 2 bases and J by 0 bases, with 6 bases left in between. Germline V lookup: CDR1 KGHSH, CDR2 LQKENI. This CDR3 is built from 14 residues. The CDR3 sequence: CASSPGSSTDTQYF. CDR3 nucleotide sequence: TGTGCCAGCTCACCAGGGTCAAGCACAGATACGCAGTATTTT.

This clonotype counts as large. This sequence joins TRBV7-9 and TRBJ2-2; TRBD2 is a possible D gene (6 bases). The V gene lost 3 bases and the J gene lost 0 bases, with 11 bases spanning the gap. CDR1 is SEHNR, CDR2 FQNEAQ, per germline (reference sequence). The CDR3 is 16 amino acids. CDR3 in amino acids: CASSFGAGTNTGELFF. Here the CDR3 DNA reads TGTGCCAGCAGCTTTGGAGCGGGCACGAACACCGGGGAGCTGTTTTTT.

The V and J genes are TRBV6-6 and TRBJ2-3; D uncertain. This CDR3 comprises 13 residues. Germline CDR1 reads MNHNY; CDR2 reads SVGAGI (reference sequence). V lost 0 bases, J lost 6 bases, and 7 bases lay in between. CDR3 residues: CASSYSPGDTQYF. The CDR3 nucleotides are TGTGCCAGCAGTTACTCCCCCGGGGATACGCAGTATTTT.

The chain recombines TRBV7-9 with TRBJ2-7; 8 bases align to TRBD2. In germline, CDR1 is SEHNR, CDR2 FQNEAQ (reference sequence). The CDR3 is 13 amino acids. J lost 7 bases, V lost 5 bases, and 7 bases had no gene match. CDR3 DNA: TGTGCCAGCAGCGTGGGACTAGTTAATGAGCAGTACTTC. This gives the protein CASSVGLVNEQYF.

The V and J genes are TRBV7-6 and TRBJ2-1; no clear D. The CDR3 length is 14 residues. With 1 base removed from V and 7 bases from J, the gap between germline ends came to 11 bases. CDR1 SGHVS and CDR2 FNYEAQ come from the germline V gene. CDR3 in DNA: TGTGCCAGCAGCTTAGGGCCGGTTGGGAATGAGCAGTTCTTC. It is translated as CASSLGPVGNEQFF.

The chain has TRBV6-5 and TRBJ2-1; no clear D gene. The end of the DNA aligns better with TRBJ2-7, so the J call may be wrong. The germline gives CDR1 MNHEY, CDR2 SVGAGI. The CDR3 contains 16 residues. The CDR3 sequence is CASSELMGALYNEQYF. Written as DNA, the CDR3 is TGTGCCAGCAGTGAACTTATGGGCGCACTCTACAATGAGCAGTACTTC.

This clonotype is medium-sized. The chain combines TRBV28 with TRBJ1-4; 7 bases fit TRBD1. After removal of 4 bases from V and 9 bases from J, the junction contained 11 bases not matched to a gene. Germline CDR1 and CDR2: MDHEN and SYDVKM. The CDR3 is 15 amino acids. The CDR3 is CASSSPTGILQKLFF. The CDR3 DNA reads TGTGCCAGCAGTTCGCCGACAGGGATCTTACAAAAACTGTTTTTT. The full variable domain, with the rest looked up from reference TRBV28 and TRBJ1-4, is DVKVTQSSRYLVKRTGEKVFLECVQDMDHENMFWYRQDPGLGLRLIYFSYDVKMKEKGDIPEGYSVSREKKERFSLILESASTNQTSMYLCASSSPTGILQKLFFGSGTQLSVL.

In its sample, this clonotype was seen many times. Just one base apart from a much larger clone, this may be a read error. The V gene is TRBV12-3 or TRBV12-4, the J gene TRBJ2-7, with a tentative D call TRBD2 (7 bases). Trimming took 2 bases from V and 7 from J, leaving 18 bases between them. This CDR3 is 15 amino acids long. CDR3 amino acids: CASSLLGGRGGEQYF. CDR3 DNA sequence: TGTGCCAGCAGTTTACTTGGCGGGAGAGGGGGTGAGCAGTACTTC.

The rearrangement joins TRBV10-3 to TRBJ1-5; unclear D gene. Deletions cut 2 bases from V and 1 base from J, with 3 bases between. Looked up from germline, CDR1 is ENHRY and CDR2 is SYGVKD. The CDR3 covers 13 residues. The CDR3 sequence is CAISEASNQPQHF. The CDR3 region has the DNA TGTGCCATCAGTGAGGCCAGCAATCAGCCCCAGCATTTT.

This chain connects TRBV3-1 to TRBJ2-3; D may be TRBD2 (6 bases). The CDR3 is 16 residues long. The V gene's germline CDR1 is LGHDT and CDR2 YNNKEL (reference sequence). V gave up 1 base and J gave up 0 bases, with 11 bases separating them. The CDR3 sequence: CASSQVGGASTDTQYF. CDR3 DNA sequence: TGTGCCAGCAGCCAAGTCGGAGGGGCGAGCACAGATACGCAGTATTTT.